This is a list of T cell receptor beta chains from one sample in a study of T cell responses to AZD1222 COVID-19 vaccine. Method: immunoSEQ multiplex PCR; TCRdb's copy keeps in-frame clones and lacks some. The sample holds about 83,000 clones, approximately 87% seen once. The specimen comprised peripheral blood, sampled on day 0 of MenACWY control vaccination. The receptors were sampled from an adult in good health. The CDR3 runs from the conserved cysteine through the conserved F or W. Each record gives: clone size, CDR3 length, J gene, D gene, V gene, CDR3 protein. D genes are given only for firm matches. Size is omitted from some rows. Given values are once, few, many or a class for expanded clones.

abundance: .; len: 12; j_gene: TRBJ1-1; d_gene: .; v_gene: TRBV29-1; CDR3aa: CSVGPGEREAFF
abundance: .; len: 15; j_gene: TRBJ2-6; d_gene: .; v_gene: TRBV3-1/TRBV3-2; CDR3aa: CASSSSRSGANVLTF
abundance: .; len: 13; j_gene: TRBJ1-2; d_gene: .; v_gene: TRBV28; CDR3aa: CASSFGSNYGYTF
abundance: .; len: 14; j_gene: TRBJ1-6; d_gene: .; v_gene: TRBV30; CDR3aa: CAWIDKSGASPLHF
abundance: once; len: 13; j_gene: TRBJ2-7; d_gene: .; v_gene: TRBV28; CDR3aa: CASSLYPLYEQYF
abundance: .; len: 16; j_gene: TRBJ2-3; d_gene: TRBD1; v_gene: TRBV4-3; CDR3aa: CASSQQGAPLFDTQYF
abundance: .; len: 16; j_gene: TRBJ2-4; d_gene: .; v_gene: TRBV7-9; CDR3aa: CASSSPRGTRPNIQYF
abundance: .; len: 16; j_gene: TRBJ1-1; d_gene: TRBD1; v_gene: TRBV28; CDR3aa: CASRSTGGGMNTEAFF
abundance: few; len: 13; j_gene: TRBJ1-1; d_gene: .; v_gene: TRBV5-1; CDR3aa: CASSLGMNTEAFF
abundance: .; len: 15; j_gene: TRBJ1-2; d_gene: TRBD1; v_gene: TRBV11-2; CDR3aa: CASSLAGQGLYGYTF
abundance: .; len: 16; j_gene: TRBJ2-2; d_gene: TRBD1; v_gene: TRBV5-8; CDR3aa: CASKAKGAARTGELFF
abundance: .; len: 17; j_gene: TRBJ2-1; d_gene: TRBD2; v_gene: TRBV24-1; CDR3aa: CATSVTRPGLAYNEQFF
abundance: once; len: 16; j_gene: TRBJ1-4; d_gene: TRBD1; v_gene: TRBV7-8; CDR3aa: CASLRGPVSTNEKLFF
abundance: .; len: 11; j_gene: TRBJ2-1; d_gene: .; v_gene: TRBV27; CDR3aa: CASTLHGEQFF
abundance: once; len: 16; j_gene: TRBJ2-6; d_gene: .; v_gene: TRBV7-6; CDR3aa: CASSLVQGSGANVLTF